The 18 T cell receptor beta chains below were found in one sample sequenced in a study of cytomegalovirus exposure and HLA in healthy donors. Researchers ran the PCR with 60 Vbeta and 13 Jbeta primers. The assay was immunoSEQ multiplex PCR, and TCRdb's table has in-frame clones only and misses some. This table holds 150,000 or so clones, about 80% found once. Specimen: PBMCs. These receptors originate from a man in his thirties or forties in good health and CMV-seronegative.

The chain uses TRBV29-1 and TRBJ1-2; 9 bases are shared with TRBD1. CDR3 size: 15 residues. V was pared by 1 base and J by 3 bases, with 6 bases of the junction left unmatched. Germline CDR1 SQVTM, CDR2 ANQGSEA. The DNA for the CDR3 is TGCAGCGTTGAAGTTGGACAGGGGTTACACTATGGCTACACCTTC. It yields the protein CSVEVGQGLHYGYTF.

The chain couples TRBV7-9 to TRBJ2-1; 11 bases agree with TRBD2. The CDR3 length is 16 residues. Trimming removed 5 bases from V and 7 bases from J; junction bases left unmatched: 10. The germline CDR1 and CDR2 sequences are SEHNR and FQNEAQ (reference sequence). CDR3 DNA: TGTGCCAGCAGCCAAAGTTTTACTAGCGGGAGTAATGAGCAGTTCTTC. Encoded protein: CASSQSFTSGSNEQFF.

This clone was detected only once. J is TRBJ2-7 and V is TRBV18; possible D gene TRBD2, 6 bases. Per the germline V gene, CDR1 is KGHSH and CDR2 is LQKENI. The CDR3 has 13 amino acids. The V end was cut by 2 bases, the J end by 1 base, with 6 bases between. Written as DNA, the CDR3 is TGTGCCAGCTCACCAGGGGGGTCCTACGAGCAGTACTTC. It specifies CASSPGGSYEQYF.

This clone was observed a single time. This rearrangement joins TRBV7-2 to TRBJ1-1; 8 bases map to TRBD1. This CDR3 is built from 14 residues. The germline V gene has CDR1 SGHTA and CDR2 FQGNSA. V was pared by 5 bases and J by 5 bases, with 7 bases of the junction left unmatched. CDR3: CASSTDRGWTEAFF. The DNA for the CDR3 is TGTGCCAGCAGCACCGACAGGGGCTGGACTGAAGCTTTCTTT.

The CDR3 nucleotides read TGTGCCAGCAGCCACATCACAGGAACGGGCAATCAGCCCCAGCATTTT. This encodes CASSHITGTGNQPQHF. This chain joins TRBV5-8 and TRBJ1-5, with a possible D match to TRBD1 (5 bases). The germline V gene has CDR1 SGHTS and CDR2 YDEGEE. This CDR3 contains 16 residues. V was cut by 4 bases and J by 2 bases, with 16 bases left in between. The whole variable domain, filled in from reference TRBV5-8 and TRBJ1-5, reads EAGVTQSPTHLIKTRGQQATLRCSPISGHTSVYWYQQALGLGLQFLLWYDEGEERNRGNFPPRFSGRQFPNYSSELNVNALELEDSALYLCASSHITGTGNQPQHFGDGTRLSIL.

This clone appeared a few times. The V and J genes are TRBV18 and TRBJ2-7; D ambiguous. Trimming removed 2 bases at V and 4 bases at J, with 15 bases between. CDR1 KGHSH and CDR2 LQKENI come from the germline V gene. This CDR3 comprises 15 residues. DNA for the CDR3: TGTGCCAGCTCACCAGACTCCCCGGCCTTTTACGAGCAGTACTTC. This codes for CASSPDSPAFYEQYF.

The chain has TRBV28 and TRBJ2-7; TRBD1 matches at 7 bases. The CDR3 totals 14 residues. Germline CDR1 reads MDHEN; CDR2 reads SYDVKM. The J segment lost 0 bases and the V segment lost 4 bases, leaving 3 bases of the junction unmatched. CDR3 DNA: TGTGCCAGCAGTTCGGACAGGACCTCCTACGAGCAGTACTTC. As protein: CASSSDRTSYEQYF.

V usage is TRBV28 and J usage is TRBJ1-5, with a possible D match to TRBD1 (6 bases). The CDR3 is made up of 15 amino acids. V was cut by 5 bases and J by 0 bases, with 11 bases left in between. In germline, CDR1 is MDHEN, CDR2 SYDVKM. The CDR3 loop is CASSTSGVSNQPQHF. In DNA form, the CDR3 reads TGTGCCAGCAGTACATCAGGGGTTAGCAATCAGCCCCAGCATTTT.

The rearrangement uses TRBV6-1 and TRBJ2-7; 14 nucleotides match TRBD2. V was clipped by 3 bases and J by 4 bases; unmatched bases: 8. Germline loops: CDR1 MNHNS, CDR2 SASEGT. This CDR3 is built from 17 residues. The CDR3 spells CASSDRLAGGRIYEQYF. The CDR3 region has the DNA TGTGCCAGCAGTGACCGACTAGCGGGGGGGAGGATTTACGAGCAGTACTTC.

The chain has TRBV28 and TRBJ2-2, with 10 bases matching TRBD1. CDR3 size: 17 residues. The junction had 7 bases not matched to a gene; V was cut back by 4 bases and J by 2 bases. The germline V gene encodes CDR1 MDHEN and CDR2 SYDVKM. The DNA for the CDR3 is TGTGCCAGCAGTTCCCCCGGGACAGGGGCAAACACCGGGGAGCTGTTTTTT. This encodes CASSSPGTGANTGELFF.

This clone was found once. The rearrangement links TRBV9 to TRBJ2-5; D gene unclear. The germline V gene encodes CDR1 SGDLS and CDR2 YYNGEE. Trimming removed 4 bases at V and 4 bases at J, with 11 bases between. This CDR3 has 13 residues. CDR3 DNA sequence: TGTGCCAGCAGCAAAACAGAAAGAGAGACCCAGTACTTC. Encoded protein: CASSKTERETQYF.

V is TRBV28 and J is TRBJ1-2, with D possibly TRBD1 on 5 matching bases. Trimming took off 5 bases at V and 8 bases at J, with 18 bases between the two ends. CDR3 length: 14 amino acids. Germline CDR1 MDHEN, CDR2 SYDVKM. The CDR3 DNA sequence: TGTGCCAGCAGTCCGCGGGGGGAGTTGGTGGGCTACACCTTC. Translation: CASSPRGELVGYTF.

This chain links TRBV10-3 with TRBJ2-7; tentative D call: TRBD2 (7 bases). The ends were cut back, 0 bases at V and 4 bases at J, with 16 bases in the middle. The CDR3 consists of 16 residues. Germline-derived CDR1 and CDR2 are ENHRY and SYGVKD. CDR3 DNA sequence: TGTGCCATCAGTGAGTCAGGGGGGAGGGCGGGTTACGAGCAGTACTTC. Amino acids: CAISESGGRAGYEQYF.

V and J are TRBV11-1 and TRBJ2-1; 13 bases line up with TRBD2. The ends lost 5 bases at V and 0 bases at J; junction bases unmatched: 10. Per germline, CDR1 SGHAT and CDR2 FQDESV (reference sequence). This CDR3 spans 19 amino acids. CDR3 in DNA: TGTGCCAGCAGCGCCCGGACTAGCGGGGGCCCTAGCTCCTACAATGAGCAGTTCTTC. Translation: CASSARTSGGPSSYNEQFF.

This sequence joins TRBV30 and TRBJ2-2, with D possibly matching TRBD1 (7 bases). This CDR3 comprises 15 residues. Germline lookup yields CDR1 GTSNPN and CDR2 SVGIG (reference sequence). Deletions cut 2 bases from V and 6 bases from J, with 16 bases between. The CDR3 reads CAWSRRQGGAGELFF. The CDR3 coding sequence is TGTGCCTGGAGTAGGAGACAGGGAGGCGCCGGGGAGCTGTTTTTT.

This clone occurred once. The chain joins TRBV11-2 to TRBJ2-5; TRBD2 matches 8 bases. The DNA end lines up better with TRBJ2-7; the J call may be wrong. This CDR3 comprises 17 residues. CDR1 is SGHAT and CDR2 is FQNNGV in the germline V gene. CDR3 sequence: CASSPSPRAGAFYEQYF. Written as DNA, the CDR3 is TGTGCCAGCAGCCCCTCCCCCCGAGCGGGAGCGTTCTACGAGCAGTACTTC.

This chain uses TRBV7-2 with TRBJ1-5, with a weak D call TRBD1 (5 bases). The CDR3 contains 15 residues. Looked up from germline, CDR1 is SGHTA and CDR2 is FQGNSA. V was trimmed by 1 base and J by 6 bases, leaving 13 bases between them. CDR3 sequence: CASSLDGQGIQPQHF. CDR3 DNA: TGTGCCAGCAGCTTAGATGGGCAGGGTATTCAGCCCCAGCATTTT. The complete variable domain, with remaining parts taken from reference TRBV7-2 and TRBJ1-5, reads GAGVSQSPSNKVTEKGKDVELRCDPISGHTALYWYRQSLGQGLEFLIYFQGNSAPDKSGLPSDRFSAERTGGSVSTLTIQRTQQEDSAVYLCASSLDGQGIQPQHFGDGTRLSIL.

This clone occurred a few times. The chain carries TRBV7-2 and TRBJ1-4, with D perhaps TRBD1 (6 bases). CDR3 length: 15 residues. Germline V gene data show CDR1 as SGHTA and CDR2 as FQGNSA. Trimming pared 5 bases from V and 4 bases from J, leaving 14 bases between. The CDR3 is CASSQPGQINEKLFF. CDR3 sequence (DNA): TGTGCCAGCAGCCAACCGGGACAAATTAATGAAAAACTGTTTTTT.